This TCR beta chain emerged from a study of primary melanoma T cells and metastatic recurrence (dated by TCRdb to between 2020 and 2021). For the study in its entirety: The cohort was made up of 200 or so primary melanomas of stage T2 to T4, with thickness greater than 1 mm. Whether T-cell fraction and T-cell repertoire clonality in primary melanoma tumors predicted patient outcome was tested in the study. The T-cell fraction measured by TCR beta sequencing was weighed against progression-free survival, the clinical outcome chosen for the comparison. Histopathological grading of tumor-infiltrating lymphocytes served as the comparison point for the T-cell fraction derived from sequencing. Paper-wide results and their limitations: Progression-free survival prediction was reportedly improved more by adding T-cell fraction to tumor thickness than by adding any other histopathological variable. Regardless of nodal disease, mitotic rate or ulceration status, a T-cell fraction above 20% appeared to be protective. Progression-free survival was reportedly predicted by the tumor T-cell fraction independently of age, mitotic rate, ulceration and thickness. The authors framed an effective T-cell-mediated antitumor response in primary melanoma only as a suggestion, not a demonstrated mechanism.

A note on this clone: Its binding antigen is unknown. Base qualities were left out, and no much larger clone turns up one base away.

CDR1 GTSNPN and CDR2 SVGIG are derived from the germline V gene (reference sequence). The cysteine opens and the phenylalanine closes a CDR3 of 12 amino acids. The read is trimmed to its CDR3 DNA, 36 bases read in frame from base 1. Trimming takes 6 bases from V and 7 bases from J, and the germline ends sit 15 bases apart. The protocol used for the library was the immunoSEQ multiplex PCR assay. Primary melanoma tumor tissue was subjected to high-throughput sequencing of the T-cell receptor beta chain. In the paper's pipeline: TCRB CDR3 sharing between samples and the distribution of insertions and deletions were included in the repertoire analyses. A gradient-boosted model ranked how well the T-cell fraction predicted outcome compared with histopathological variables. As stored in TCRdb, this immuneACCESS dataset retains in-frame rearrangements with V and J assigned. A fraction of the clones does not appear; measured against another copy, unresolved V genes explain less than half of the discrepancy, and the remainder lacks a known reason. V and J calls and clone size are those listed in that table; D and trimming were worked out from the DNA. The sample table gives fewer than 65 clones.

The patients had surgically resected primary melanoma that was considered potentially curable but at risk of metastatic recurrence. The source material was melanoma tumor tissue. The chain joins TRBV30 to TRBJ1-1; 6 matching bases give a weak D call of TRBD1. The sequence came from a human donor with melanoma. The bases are TGTGCCTGCAATTCCGGGACACTTGAAGCTTTCTTT. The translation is CACNSGTLEAFF.